A selection of T cell receptor beta chains follows, all from one sample in a study of glioma-infiltrating T cells. TCRdb reanalysed the multiplex PCR reads using MiXCR and keeps one entry per CDR3 protein. The sample contains tens of thousands of distinct CDR3 sequences, roughly 40% of which appear only once. The material sequenced was glioma tissue, nonneoplastic brain tissue, or PBMCs (not recorded which). These TCRs come from a human donor with low-grade glioma or glioblastoma, undergoing nonglioma brain surgery, or in good health (not recorded which). Each CDR3 is given without its conserved first and last residue. D genes are given only for firm matches.

cdr3_aa j_call v_call d_call
ASSELGAYPTDTQY TRBJ2-3 TRBV6-1 NA
ASSLTDYNEQF TRBJ2-1 TRBV7-9 NA
ASSSIFDSPLH TRBJ1-6 TRBV7-2 NA
ASSLARQEPTDTQY TRBJ2-3 TRBV5-4 NA
ASSYYIRTGGNEQF TRBJ2-1 TRBV6-6 TRBD1
SASGLGDYGYT TRBJ1-2 TRBV20-1 NA
ATSRAGGRQDAKY TRBJ2-5 TRBV15 TRBD2
ASSPSGTQNTEAF TRBJ1-1 TRBV7-3 NA
ASSLFGSTDTQY TRBJ2-3 TRBV7-2 NA
ASRTGTANQPQH TRBJ1-5 TRBV12-3/TRBV12-4 NA
ASSYSTNQETQY TRBJ2-5 TRBV6-2/TRBV6-3 NA
ASSPRAGIGDNEQF TRBJ2-1 TRBV6-2/TRBV6-3 TRBD2
AGGSRGSSTDTQY TRBJ2-3 TRBV14 NA
ASRAVQSSNQPQH TRBJ1-5 TRBV28 NA
ASSSLAGVETQY TRBJ2-5 TRBV2 TRBD2
ASLRDCNEQF TRBJ2-1 TRBV28 NA
ASSSTGLGEAF TRBJ1-1 TRBV25-1 TRBD1
SARKSDSLGYEQF TRBJ2-1 TRBV20-1 NA
ASTRNGFPDTQY TRBJ2-3 TRBV12-3/TRBV12-4 NA
SARAGGIGDYGYT TRBJ1-2 TRBV20-1 TRBD1
ASSTGTSGGHTDTQY TRBJ2-3 TRBV28 TRBD2
ATQALFTGELF TRBJ2-2 TRBV24-1 NA
ASSGDRRASTGTQY TRBJ2-3 TRBV6-5 TRBD1
SASPSGGRQPQH TRBJ1-5 TRBV29-1 TRBD1
ASMESPNTGELF TRBJ2-2 TRBV28 NA
ASSLGLAGGRSYNEQF TRBJ2-1 TRBV5-1 TRBD2
ASSLGSGGRNEQF TRBJ2-1 TRBV11-1 TRBD1
ASSIIDQGGYT TRBJ1-2 TRBV19 NA
ASSPHRAPNEKLF TRBJ1-4 TRBV7-2 NA
ASSVTSGASGVY TRBJ2-7 TRBV5-1 TRBD2
ASSSSGSAKNIQY TRBJ2-4 TRBV12-3/TRBV12-4 NA
ASSINTSPVLF TRBJ2-1 TRBV11-2 NA
ASSYETGTGGPAGTYKQY TRBJ2-7 TRBV6-6 TRBD1
ASTGTGREADTQY TRBJ2-3 TRBV12-5 NA
ASSGDMSSGNTIY TRBJ1-3 TRBV6-1 NA
TSSLVEVLDLYGYT TRBJ1-2 TRBV7-2 NA
ASSQDLQMAGGEETQY TRBJ2-5 TRBV4-1 TRBD1